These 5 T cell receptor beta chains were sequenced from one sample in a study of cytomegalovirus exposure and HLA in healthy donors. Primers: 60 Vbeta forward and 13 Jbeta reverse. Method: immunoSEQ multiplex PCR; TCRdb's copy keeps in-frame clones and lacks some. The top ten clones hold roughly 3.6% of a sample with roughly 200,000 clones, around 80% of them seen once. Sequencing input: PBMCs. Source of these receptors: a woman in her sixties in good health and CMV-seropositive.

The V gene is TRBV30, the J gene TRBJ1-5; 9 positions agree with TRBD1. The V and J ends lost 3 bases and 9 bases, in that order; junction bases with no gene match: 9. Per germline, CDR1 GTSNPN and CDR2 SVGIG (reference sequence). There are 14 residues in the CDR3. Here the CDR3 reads CAWSVGTGSGPQHF. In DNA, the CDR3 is TGTGCCTGGAGCGTCGGGACAGGGTCAGGGCCCCAGCATTTT.

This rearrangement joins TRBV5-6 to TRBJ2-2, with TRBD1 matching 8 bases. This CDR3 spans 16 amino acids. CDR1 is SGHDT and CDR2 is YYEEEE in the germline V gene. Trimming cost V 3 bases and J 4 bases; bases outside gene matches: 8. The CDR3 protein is CASSWWTGLGTGELFF. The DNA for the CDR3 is TGTGCCAGCAGCTGGTGGACAGGGCTCGGCACCGGGGAGCTGTTTTTT.

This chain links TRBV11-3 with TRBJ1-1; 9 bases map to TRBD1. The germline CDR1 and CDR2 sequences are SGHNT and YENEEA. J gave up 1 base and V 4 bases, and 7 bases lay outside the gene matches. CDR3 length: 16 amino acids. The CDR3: CASSSGTGGANTEAFF. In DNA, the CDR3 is TGTGCCAGCAGCTCGGGAACAGGGGGCGCGAACACTGAAGCTTTCTTT.

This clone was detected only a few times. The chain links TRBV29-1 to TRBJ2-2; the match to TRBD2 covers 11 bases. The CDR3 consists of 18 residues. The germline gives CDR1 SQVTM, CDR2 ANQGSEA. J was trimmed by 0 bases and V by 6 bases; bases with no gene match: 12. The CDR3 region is CSVASILAGEANTGELFF. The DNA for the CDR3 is TGCAGCGTCGCCTCGATACTAGCGGGAGAGGCGAACACCGGGGAGCTGTTTTTT.

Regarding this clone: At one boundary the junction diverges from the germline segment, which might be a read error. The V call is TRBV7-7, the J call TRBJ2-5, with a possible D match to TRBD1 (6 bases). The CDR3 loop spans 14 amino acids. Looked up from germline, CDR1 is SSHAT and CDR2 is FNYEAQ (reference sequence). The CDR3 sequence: CASSLDSIQETQYF. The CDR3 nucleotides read TGTGCTAGCAGCTTGGACAGCATCCAAGAGACCCAGTACTTC.